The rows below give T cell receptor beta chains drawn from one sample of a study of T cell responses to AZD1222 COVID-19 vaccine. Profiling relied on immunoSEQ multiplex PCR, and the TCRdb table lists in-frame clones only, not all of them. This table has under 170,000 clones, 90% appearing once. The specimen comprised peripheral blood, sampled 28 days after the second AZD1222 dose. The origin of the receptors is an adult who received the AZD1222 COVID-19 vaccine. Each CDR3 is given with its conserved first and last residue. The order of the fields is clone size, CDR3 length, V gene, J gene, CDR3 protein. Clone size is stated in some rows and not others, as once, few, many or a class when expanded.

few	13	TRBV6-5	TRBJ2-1	CASSYSFPDKQFF
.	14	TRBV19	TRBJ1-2	CASSSRGRDYGYTF
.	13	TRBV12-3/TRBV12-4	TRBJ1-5	CASSLRGNQPQHF
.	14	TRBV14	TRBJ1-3	CASTAGFGGNTIYF
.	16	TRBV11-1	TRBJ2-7	CASSLNEARQGYEQYF
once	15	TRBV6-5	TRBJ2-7	CASGLAGALFYEQYF
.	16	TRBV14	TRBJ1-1	CASSQGTGAVNTEAFF
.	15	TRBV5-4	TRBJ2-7	CASSTGLELFNEQYF
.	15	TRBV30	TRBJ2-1	CAWSPGTGGRNEQFF
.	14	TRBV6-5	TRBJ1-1	CASSRGESNTEAFF
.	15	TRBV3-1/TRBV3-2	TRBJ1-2	CASSQEWTGGDGYTF
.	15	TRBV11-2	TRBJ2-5	CASSSWEVREETQYF
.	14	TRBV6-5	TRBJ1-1	CASSNRDMNTEAFF
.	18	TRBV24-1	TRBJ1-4	CATSDSDRPLGSNEKLFF
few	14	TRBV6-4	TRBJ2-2	CASSAGEATGELFF
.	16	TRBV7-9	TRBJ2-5	CASSLIALADQETQYF
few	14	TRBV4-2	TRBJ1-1	CASSQGMGDTEAFF
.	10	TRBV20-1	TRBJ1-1	CSARWTEAFF
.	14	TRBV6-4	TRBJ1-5	CASSELANTQPQHF
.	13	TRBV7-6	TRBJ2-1	CASSFPSGDEQFF
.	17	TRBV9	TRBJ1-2	CASSVGTGILANYGYTF
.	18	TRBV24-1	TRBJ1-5	CATYIRKGRKYSNQPQHF
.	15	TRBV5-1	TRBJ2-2	CASSLGQGVTGELFF
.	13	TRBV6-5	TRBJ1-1	CASSYSASTEAFF
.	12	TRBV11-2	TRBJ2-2	CASSSVGGELFF
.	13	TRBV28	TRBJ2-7	CASTPGGLNEQYF
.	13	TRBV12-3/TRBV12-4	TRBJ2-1	CASSFITGGEQFF
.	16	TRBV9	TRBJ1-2	CASSVGDSQGRYGYTF
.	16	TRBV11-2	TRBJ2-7	CASSLSLGATTYEQYF